This T cell receptor beta chain was documented in a study of cytomegalovirus exposure and HLA in healthy donors. As concerns this clone: The target antigen is unknown.

As for the donors, each was a healthy bone marrow donor. The PCR ran on 60 Vbeta and 13 Jbeta primers. Libraries were prepared by immunoSEQ multiplex PCR; TCRdb keeps only in-frame clonotypes and omits some of them. The sample has some 90,000 clones, 80% seen once; the top ten hold about 34%. Study-wide points: Relative to equally common others, HLA-associated TCR beta chains showed greater clonal expansion in a later analysis.

The CDR3 covers 13 residues. Trimming left V 10 bases short and J 2 bases short, with 11 bases between. CDR1 MNHNS and CDR2 SASEGT come from the germline V gene. Sequencing was carried out using PBMCs. The rearrangement uses TRBV6-1 and TRBJ2-2; D is perhaps TRBD1 (6 bases). The origin of this receptor is a man between 50 and 59 years old in good health and CMV-seropositive. CDR3 in amino acids: CATRGGNTGELFF. CDR3 DNA sequence: TGTGCCACTCGAGGGGGAAACACCGGGGAGCTGTTTTTT.